This passage covers 27 T cell receptor beta chains from one sample sequenced in a study of PD-L1 blockade in urothelial cancer. Sample time point: peripheral blood 6 weeks after treatment start. TCRdb keeps only in-frame clones here, not all; method: immunoSEQ multiplex PCR. The sample has around 41,000 clones, roughly 85% seen once. The sample was PBMCs, taken around atezolizumab (anti-PD-L1) treatment. The receptors were sampled from a man aged 55 to 70 with urothelial cancer.

This clone was counted a few times. The chain combines TRBV28 with TRBJ1-4, with TRBD1 matching 7 bases. Germline values: CDR1 MDHEN, CDR2 SYDVKM. There are 14 residues in the CDR3. V was clipped by 2 bases and J by 7 bases; unmatched bases: 4. The chain's CDR3 is CASSLGRGFEKLFF. CDR3 DNA: TGTGCCAGCAGTTTAGGCAGGGGGTTTGAAAAACTGTTTTTT.

The V call is TRBV14, the J call TRBJ2-3, with unresolved D. Germline V gene lookup returns CDR1 SGHDN and CDR2 FVKESK. CDR3 length: 15 amino acids. V was clipped by 4 bases and J by 5 bases, with 16 bases between them. The CDR3 DNA sequence: TGTGCCAGCAGCCGTAAGTGGGCCCTCCAAGATACGCAGTATTTT. As protein: CASSRKWALQDTQYF.

CDR3 coding DNA: TGTGCCAGTAGCCACAGTGGTAGGCGTGAGACCCAGTACTTC. Amino acid sequence: CASSHSGRRETQYF. This chain joins TRBV19 and TRBJ2-5; D is ambiguous. The V end lost 6 bases, the J end lost 5 bases, and 16 bases lay between the germline ends. The CDR3 extends over 14 amino acids. The germline V gene has CDR1 LNHDA and CDR2 SQIVND (reference sequence). Filled out from reference TRBV19 and TRBJ2-5, the complete variable domain reads DGGITQSPKYLFRKEGQNVTLSCEQNLNHDAMYWYRQDPGQGLRLIYYSQIVNDFQKGDIAEGYSVSREKKESFPLTVTSAQKNPTAFYLCASSHSGRRETQYFGPGTRLLVL.

This clone was counted once. V usage is TRBV28 and J usage is TRBJ1-6; TRBD1 might be the D (6 bases). The CDR3 loop spans 19 amino acids. The germline V and J ends were trimmed by 6 bases and 2 bases, with 23 bases remaining between them. The germline V gene encodes CDR1 MDHEN and CDR2 SYDVKM. CDR3 region: CASSQLRIQGIAYNSPLHF. For the CDR3, the DNA is TGTGCCAGCAGCCAGTTACGGATACAGGGAATTGCCTATAATTCACCCCTCCACTTT.

The rearrangement uses TRBV28 and TRBJ2-2; the match to TRBD1 covers 9 bases. Germline V lookup: CDR1 MDHEN, CDR2 SYDVKM. V shed 3 bases and J 2 bases; nucleotides not matched to a gene: 4. The CDR3 extends over 16 amino acids. This CDR3 is CASSFRGQGNTGELFF. In nucleotides, the CDR3 is TGTGCCAGCAGTTTCCGGGGACAGGGTAACACCGGGGAGCTGTTTTTT.

This chain links TRBV7-2 with TRBJ2-1; tentative D call: TRBD1 (6 bases). The germline CDR1 and CDR2 sequences are SGHTA and FQGNSA. The CDR3 covers 17 residues. V was shortened by 1 base and J by 2 bases, with 15 bases between the two germline ends. The CDR3 loop is CASSLDPGAETYNEQFF. The CDR3 DNA reads as TGTGCCAGCAGCTTAGATCCAGGGGCCGAGACCTACAATGAGCAGTTCTTC.

The chain joins TRBV5-1 to TRBJ1-1; D not resolved. The CDR3 length is 15 residues. V was pared by 4 bases and J by 1 base, with 14 bases between. Germline V lookup: CDR1 SGHRS, CDR2 YFSETQ. The CDR3 protein is CASSRPGGQNTEAFF. The DNA of the CDR3 is TGCGCCAGCAGCAGGCCGGGTGGCCAGAACACTGAAGCTTTCTTT.

The V and J genes are TRBV5-4 and TRBJ1-2, with unresolved D. The germline gives CDR1 SGHNT, CDR2 YYREEE (reference sequence). The CDR3 is made up of 12 amino acids. The V and J ends lost 0 bases and 6 bases respectively, with 6 bases between them. The CDR3 protein is CASSLVSDGYTF. The CDR3 bases are TGTGCCAGCAGCTTGGTGTCGGATGGCTACACCTTC. Supplemented by reference TRBV5-4 and TRBJ1-2, the full variable domain reads ETGVTQSPTHLIKTRGQQVTLRCSSQSGHNTVSWYQQALGQGPQFIFQYYREEENGRGNFPPRFSGLQFPNYSSELNVNALELDDSALYLCASSLVSDGYTFGSGTRLTVV.

This rearrangement joins TRBV7-3 to TRBJ2-3; D remains unclear. The CDR3 sequence is 14 residues long. V lost 5 bases, J lost 4 bases, and 13 bases lay in between. In germline, CDR1 is SGHTA, CDR2 FQGTGA. This CDR3 is CASSTTPGSDTQYF. CDR3 bases: TGTGCCAGCAGCACGACGCCCGGGTCAGATACGCAGTATTTT.

In its sample, this clone was seen a few times. The chain has TRBV6-6 and TRBJ2-6; possible D gene TRBD2, 5 bases. Trimming took 3 bases from V and 2 from J, leaving 11 bases between them. This CDR3 contains 16 residues. Germline V gives CDR1 MNHNY, CDR2 SVGAGI (reference sequence). This CDR3 is CASSYSIGAGANVLTF. CDR3 DNA: TGTGCCAGCAGTTATTCCATCGGGGCTGGGGCCAACGTCCTGACTTTC.

The chain uses TRBV5-4 and TRBJ2-1; a weak D match, TRBD1 (5 bases). Germline V lookup: CDR1 SGHNT, CDR2 YYREEE (reference sequence). The CDR3 loop spans 17 amino acids. Trimming shortened V by 4 bases and J by 2 bases, and 19 bases separated the two germline ends. CDR3 in amino acids: CASSPTPVGAPYNEQFF. CDR3 bases: TGTGCCAGCAGCCCCACTCCGGTTGGGGCTCCCTACAATGAGCAGTTCTTC.

The chain joins TRBV10-1 to TRBJ2-1; 11 bases fit TRBD2. The CDR3 sequence is 16 residues long. Germline trimming cut 0 bases from V and 9 bases from J; bases unmatched to any gene: 7. In germline, CDR1 is WNHNN, CDR2 SYGVQD (reference sequence). CDR3 in DNA: TGCGCCAGCAGTGAGTCAAGGCTAGCGGGGGGAGCTGAGCAGTTCTTC. The encoded protein is CASSESRLAGGAEQFF.

J is TRBJ2-6 and V is TRBV5-1, with a weak D call TRBD1 (5 bases). The V gene's germline CDR1 is SGHRS and CDR2 YFSETQ. Trimming pared 6 bases from V and 4 bases from J, leaving 14 bases between. This CDR3 region has 15 residues. The CDR3 nucleotides are TGCGCCAGCACTCTAGACAGTTCCGGGGCCAACGTCCTGACTTTC. The encoded protein is CASTLDSSGANVLTF.

The J gene is TRBJ2-5, the V gene TRBV5-5; tentatively, D is TRBD2 (5 bases). Looked up from germline, CDR1 is SGHKS and CDR2 is YYEKEE (reference sequence). With 7 bases removed from V and 4 bases from J, the gap between germline ends came to 26 bases. The CDR3 totals 17 residues. CDR3 amino acids: CASGRTWKSPSRETQYF. CDR3 nucleotides: TGTGCCAGCGGACGGACTTGGAAATCGCCTAGTAGAGAGACCCAGTACTTC.

The chain uses TRBV25-1 and TRBJ2-1; TRBD1 matches 8 bases. Germline assignment: CDR1 MGHDK and CDR2 SYGVNS. The CDR3 covers 15 residues. Losses at the gene ends were 10 bases for V and 1 base for J; bases not matched to a gene: 9. CDR3 DNA: TGTGCCACCACAGGGGGAAAGGGGTCCTACAATGAGCAGTTCTTC. Its translation: CATTGGKGSYNEQFF.

The V call is TRBV6-1, the J call TRBJ1-1, with 9 bases aligning to TRBD1. Trimming cost V 5 bases and J 1 base; bases outside gene matches: 5. Germline-derived CDR1 and CDR2 are MNHNS and SASEGT. The CDR3 has 15 amino acids. CDR3 region: CASSLETGGNTEAFF. CDR3 nucleotide sequence: TGTGCCAGCAGTCTAGAGACAGGGGGGAACACTGAAGCTTTCTTT.

On this clone: Other DNA sequences in this sample translate to the same CDR3. The gene calls are TRBV5-1 and TRBJ2-5; D gene ambiguous. The CDR3 is made up of 12 amino acids. From germline, CDR1 is SGHRS and CDR2 YFSETQ. Trimming took off 5 bases at V and 1 base at J, with 6 bases between the two ends. For the CDR3, the DNA is TGCGCCAGCAGGGAGAGCCAAGAGACCCAGTACTTC. Translating gives CASRESQETQYF.

The chain combines TRBV2 with TRBJ2-3; 8 positions agree with TRBD2. CDR1 SNHLY and CDR2 FYNNEI come from the germline V gene. This CDR3 has 16 residues. V dropped 6 bases and J dropped 1; count of bases not matched to a gene: 9. The CDR3 loop is CASRAGLAGGTDTQYF. The DNA for the CDR3 is TGTGCCAGCAGGGCCGGTCTAGCGGGCGGCACAGATACGCAGTATTTT.

The J gene is TRBJ1-1, the V gene TRBV18; 9 bases are a match to TRBD1. The CDR3 is 15 residues long. V was pared by 3 bases and J by 0 bases, with 2 bases of the junction left unmatched. Germline-derived CDR1 and CDR2 are KGHSH and LQKENI. The CDR3 spells CASSPGTGMNTEAFF. The CDR3 DNA follows: TGTGCCAGCTCACCCGGGACAGGGATGAACACTGAAGCTTTCTTT.

The genes are TRBV10-3 and TRBJ1-2, with a weak D call TRBD1 (5 bases). V gave up 8 bases and J gave up 2 bases, with 6 bases separating them. Germline CDR1 is ENHRY and CDR2 is SYGVKD. This CDR3 is built from 11 residues. CDR3 loop: CAIYRNYGYTF. CDR3 sequence (DNA): TGTGCCATCTACAGGAACTATGGCTACACCTTC.

This chain joins TRBV11-2 and TRBJ2-1; D may be TRBD2 (6 bases). The CDR3 is made up of 16 amino acids. Germline CDR1 and CDR2: SGHAT and FQNNGV. Trimming took 4 bases from V and 0 from J, leaving 13 bases between them. CDR3 protein: CASSSWDFPSYNEQFF. The CDR3 bases are TGTGCCAGCAGCTCTTGGGACTTTCCCTCCTACAATGAGCAGTTCTTC. Supplemented by reference TRBV11-2 and TRBJ2-1, the full variable domain reads EAGVAQSPRYKIIEKRQSVAFWCNPISGHATLYWYQQILGQGPKLLIQFQNNGVVDDSQLPKDRFSAERLKGVDSTLKIQPAKLEDSAVYLCASSSWDFPSYNEQFFGPGTRLTVL.

The CDR3 bases are TGTGCCAGTAGTACCACAGGGAACACTGAAGCTTTCTTT. Translating it yields CASSTTGNTEAFF. This chain links TRBV19 with TRBJ1-1, with D perhaps TRBD1 (5 bases). Per germline, CDR1 LNHDA and CDR2 SQIVND (reference sequence). CDR3 size: 13 residues. The V gene lost 4 bases and the J gene lost 1 base, with 7 bases spanning the gap.

The rearrangement joins TRBV7-3 to TRBJ2-3, with 7 bases identical to TRBD1. Looked up from germline, CDR1 is SGHTA and CDR2 is FQGTGA. CDR3 length: 15 residues. Trimming at V came to 5 bases and at J to 2 bases, leaving 7 bases not matched to a gene. As DNA, the CDR3 is TGTGCCAGCAGCCTGACAGGGAGTTACACAGATACGCAGTATTTT. This sequence encodes CASSLTGSYTDTQYF.

This chain connects TRBV21-1 to TRBJ2-7; no DNA check was done on the table's D call, TRBD1. TRBV21-1 is listed as a pseudogene. The length of the CDR3 is 15 residues. The CDR3, as DNA: TGTGCCAGCAGCCCGCGGGACAGGTTTACCTACGAGCAGTACTTC. Translation: CASSPRDRFTYEQYF.

This clone occurred once. This chain links TRBV5-8 with TRBJ2-7, with D maybe TRBD2 (5 bases). V lost 3 bases to trimming and J lost 1 base, with 23 bases between them. The CDR3 is made up of 18 amino acids. Germline-derived CDR1 and CDR2 are SGHTS and YDEGEE. The CDR3 DNA sequence: TGTGCCAGCAGCTCGGGCGTCAGCTACACTGGAGGTTCCTACGAGCAGTACTTC. Translated: CASSSGVSYTGGSYEQYF.

This chain joins TRBV4-1 and TRBJ1-3; TRBD1 matches at 7 bases. The CDR3 contains 18 residues. Germline lookup yields CDR1 MGHRA and CDR2 YSYEKL. V lost 3 bases and J lost 0; bases outside the gene matches: 11. CDR3 residues: CASSQGPGQTGSGNTIYF. CDR3 sequence (DNA): TGCGCCAGCAGCCAGGGCCCGGGACAGACGGGCTCTGGAAACACCATATATTTT.

In this sample, this clone turned up a few times. The chain has TRBV2 and TRBJ1-2; D not certain. This CDR3 has 17 amino acids. The V gene lost 3 bases and the J gene lost 4 bases, with 21 bases spanning the gap. From germline, CDR1 is SNHLY and CDR2 FYNNEI. DNA of the CDR3: TGTGCCAGCAGTGAGGGTTTTTTTTCCCGTCGGAGCTATGGCTACACCTTC. It specifies CASSEGFFSRRSYGYTF.